What follows are 24 T cell receptor beta chains derived from one specimen sequenced in a study of OX40 agonist ivuxolimab in advanced cancers. Profiled with immunoSEQ multiplex PCR; TCRdb holds only in-frame clones, not every one. The data show around 60,000 clones, roughly 80% seen once. The starting material was CD4+ or CD8+ T cells sorted from blood, obtained in a trial of the OX40 agonist ivuxolimab. Receptors originate from an adult with an advanced solid tumor such as melanoma, head and neck, liver or kidney cancer.

The V and J genes are TRBV6-1 and TRBJ2-3, with 13 bases that match TRBD2. CDR3 size: 17 residues. V was pared by 3 bases and J by 2 bases, with 5 bases of the junction left unmatched. Germline assignment: CDR1 MNHNS and CDR2 SASEGT. The CDR3 nucleotides are TGTGCCAGCAGTGAGCGGACTAGCGGGGGCTACACAGATACGCAGTATTTT. This sequence encodes CASSERTSGGYTDTQYF.

The rearrangement joins TRBV11-3 to TRBJ1-4; no clear D gene. V lost 1 base to trimming and J lost 0 bases, with 12 bases between them. Per germline, CDR1 SGHNT and CDR2 YENEEA. This CDR3 comprises 17 residues. The CDR3 here is CASSLVFSSATNEKLFF. The CDR3 bases are TGTGCCAGCAGCTTAGTTTTTTCCTCAGCAACTAATGAAAAACTGTTTTTT.

The genes are TRBV6-1 and TRBJ1-5, with D tentatively TRBD1 (5 bases). This CDR3 is 15 amino acids long. Germline-derived CDR1 and CDR2 are MNHNS and SASEGT. V was pared by 6 bases and J by 2 bases, with 14 bases between. CDR3 bases: TGTGCCAGCAGGATGGGGGGAGTTGGCAATCAGCCCCAGCATTTT. It encodes CASRMGGVGNQPQHF.

Only a few counts were recorded for this clone. This rearrangement joins TRBV5-6 to TRBJ2-6; either TRBD1 or TRBD2 may supply D (6 bases each). The CDR3 contains 17 residues. CDR1 and CDR2 from the germline V gene are SGHDT and YYEEEE. The germline V and J ends were trimmed by 4 bases and 0 bases, with 14 bases remaining between them. The CDR3 sequence is CASSLGASVSGANVLTF. The CDR3 region has the DNA TGTGCCAGCAGCCTGGGGGCTAGCGTCTCTGGGGCCAACGTCCTGACTTTC.

V and J are TRBV14 and TRBJ1-6; D unresolved. The length of the CDR3 is 14 residues. Germline V lookup: CDR1 SGHDN, CDR2 FVKESK. Trimming stripped 4 bases from V and 9 bases from J, with 13 bases between. This CDR3 reads CASSLGSRSSPLHF. The CDR3 nucleotides are TGTGCCAGCAGCCTTGGATCCAGGAGTTCACCCCTCCACTTT.

This clone occurred a few times. This sequence joins TRBV10-2 and TRBJ1-6, with D unresolved. Trimming removed 3 bases at V and 10 bases at J, with 16 bases between. The CDR3 extends over 15 amino acids. The germline V gene has CDR1 WSHSY and CDR2 SAAADI. The CDR3: CASSEPEGSGSPLHF. Written as DNA, the CDR3 is TGCGCCAGCAGTGAACCGGAGGGTTCGGGCTCACCCCTCCACTTT.

The table lists this clone with a count of one. The chain uses TRBV19 and TRBJ2-2; D is unclear. The ends were cut back, 5 bases at V and 4 bases at J, with 11 bases in the middle. CDR3 length: 14 residues. Germline V gene data show CDR1 as LNHDA and CDR2 as SQIVND (reference sequence). Here the CDR3 reads CASSHHSFTGELFF. The CDR3 DNA sequence: TGTGCCAGTAGTCACCACAGTTTCACCGGGGAGCTGTTTTTT. Combining the CDR3 with reference TRBV19 and TRBJ2-2 gives the whole variable domain DGGITQSPKYLFRKEGQNVTLSCEQNLNHDAMYWYRQDPGQGLRLIYYSQIVNDFQKGDIAEGYSVSREKKESFPLTVTSAQKNPTAFYLCASSHHSFTGELFFGEGSRLTVL.

The rearrangement links TRBV6-4 to TRBJ1-1; 7 nucleotides agree with TRBD1. The CDR3 sequence is 13 residues long. CDR1 is MRHNA and CDR2 is SNTAGT in the germline V gene. The trim removed 8 bases at V and 1 base at J, leaving 4 bases unmatched. The DNA for the CDR3 is TGTGCCAGCTCGACAGGGCCGAACACTGAAGCTTTCTTT. Its translation is CASSTGPNTEAFF.

This clone has more than one count but fewer than ten. The chain links TRBV7-9 to TRBJ2-1; 7 bases are shared with TRBD1. Germline CDR1 is SEHNR and CDR2 is FQNEAQ (reference sequence). With 2 bases clipped from V and 3 bases from J, the junction kept 7 bases outside the gene matches. There are 16 residues in the CDR3. The CDR3 DNA reads TGTGCCAGCAGCTTAAGAGGACAGGAGATCTACAATGAGCAGTTCTTC. As protein: CASSLRGQEIYNEQFF.

This clone appeared a few times. The chain is built from TRBV4-1 and TRBJ2-1; tentatively, D is TRBD1 (5 bases). CDR3 length equals 15 residues. Trimming took 2 bases from V and 5 from J, leaving 13 bases between them. From germline, CDR1 is MGHRA and CDR2 YSYEKL. CDR3 nucleotide sequence: TGCGCCAGCAGCCAACCCTACCGACAGCACAATGAGCAGTTCTTC. Its protein product is CASSQPYRQHNEQFF.

V usage is TRBV4-1 and J usage is TRBJ1-2; a weak D match, TRBD1 (5 bases). V shed 2 bases and J shed 7 bases, with 29 bases lying between them. Germline V gene sequence: CDR1 MGHRA, CDR2 YSYEKL. The CDR3 spans 19 residues. The CDR3 DNA reads TGCGCCAGCAGCCAACTCCTACAGGCCGCTCATACGTCTGTCCGTGGCTACACCTTC. Its translation: CASSQLLQAAHTSVRGYTF.

The chain is built from TRBV2 and TRBJ2-2, with no clear D. CDR1 and CDR2 (germline): SNHLY, FYNNEI. V was shortened by 8 bases and J by 6 bases, with 19 bases between the two germline ends. The CDR3 is 15 residues long. The CDR3 is CASGLIRNPPGELFF. In DNA, the CDR3 is TGTGCCAGCGGATTGATAAGAAATCCCCCCGGGGAGCTGTTTTTT.

This clone showed up just once. The chain combines TRBV4-2 with TRBJ2-6; D gene ambiguous. The ends were cut back, 1 base at V and 0 bases at J, with 7 bases in the middle. The CDR3 has 16 amino acids. Germline CDR1 is LGHNA and CDR2 is YNFKEQ. The CDR3, as DNA: TGTGCCAGCAGCCAAGGACACCTCTCTGGGGCCAACGTCCTGACTTTC. Amino acids: CASSQGHLSGANVLTF.

The V and J genes are TRBV6-6 and TRBJ1-5; D gene ambiguous. The CDR3 extends over 15 amino acids. Trimming took off 3 bases at V and 5 bases at J, with 14 bases between the two ends. CDR1 is MNHNY, CDR2 SVGAGI, per germline (reference sequence). CDR3 bases: TGTGCCAGCAGTTATCAGGCGGCTTGGGATCAGCCCCAGCATTTT. The encoded protein is CASSYQAAWDQPQHF.

This clone was seen a handful of times. The chain uses TRBV7-9 and TRBJ2-5; no clear D. CDR1 and CDR2 from the germline V gene are SEHNR and FQNEAQ (reference sequence). V was clipped by 5 bases and J by 6 bases, with 16 bases between them. This CDR3 spans 14 amino acids. This chain's CDR3 is CASSPTPAIKTQYF. For the CDR3, the DNA is TGTGCCAGCAGCCCCACGCCAGCAATTAAGACCCAGTACTTC.

The V call is TRBV2, the J call TRBJ2-1; D gene uncertain. The ends were cut back, 6 bases at V and 1 base at J, with 13 bases in the middle. Per the germline V gene, CDR1 is SNHLY and CDR2 is FYNNEI. The CDR3 totals 15 residues. CDR3 loop: CASRYTEISYNEQFF. The CDR3 coding sequence is TGTGCCAGCAGGTACACAGAAATATCCTACAATGAGCAGTTCTTC.

This clone has only a few counts. The chain employs TRBV7-3 and TRBJ2-5, with 9 bases lining up with TRBD2. The trim removed 5 bases at V and 4 bases at J, leaving 2 bases unmatched. The germline CDR1 and CDR2 sequences are SGHTA and FQGTGA. The CDR3 contains 13 residues. This CDR3 is CASSELAGETQYF. DNA of the CDR3: TGTGCCAGCAGCGAACTAGCGGGAGAGACCCAGTACTTC.

For this clone: An end of the junction differs from the germline gene, which may be a read error. In DNA form, the CDR3 reads TGTGCTAGCAGCCATAGCCCAGGGGAGGGGACCCAGTACTTC. It codes for CASSHSPGEGTQYF. The rearrangement uses TRBV7-7 and TRBJ2-5; TRBD2 might be the D (7 bases). Germline-derived CDR1 and CDR2 are SSHAT and FNYEAQ (reference sequence). The CDR3 totals 14 residues.

This chain joins TRBV15 and TRBJ1-6; D is possibly TRBD1 (5 bases). The CDR3 spans 15 residues. V was shortened by 5 bases and J by 7 bases, with 15 bases between the two germline ends. Germline V gene sequence: CDR1 LNHNV, CDR2 YYDKDF (reference sequence). DNA for the CDR3: TGTGCCACCAGCCGGTTATGGGACCCCAATTCACCCCTCCACTTT. Translating it yields CATSRLWDPNSPLHF. The full variable domain, its missing parts supplied by reference TRBV15 and TRBJ1-6, is DAMVIQNPRYQVTQFGKPVTLSCSQTLNHNVMYWYQQKSSQAPKLLFHYYDKDFNNEADTPDNFQSRRPNTSFCFLDIRSPGLGDTAMYLCATSRLWDPNSPLHFGNGTRLTVT.

The rearrangement links TRBV6-5 to TRBJ1-4, with a possible D match to TRBD1 (6 bases). The CDR3 sequence is 15 residues long. Between the trimmed V and J ends, which lost 6 bases and 0 bases, there was a span of 11 bases. Per germline, CDR1 MNHEY and CDR2 SVGAGI. This CDR3 reads CASSSGGATNEKLFF. CDR3 sequence (DNA): TGTGCCAGCAGCTCGGGGGGCGCAACTAATGAAAAACTGTTTTTT.

The J gene is TRBJ2-5, the V gene TRBV2; TRBD1 is a possible D gene (6 bases). Between the trimmed V and J ends, which lost 5 bases and 5 bases, there was a span of 9 bases. This CDR3 has 12 residues. Looked up from germline, CDR1 is SNHLY and CDR2 is FYNNEI. CDR3 DNA: TGTGCCAGCAGTAAGAGGGGGGAGACCCAGTACTTC. Protein product: CASSKRGETQYF.

The V gene is TRBV2, the J gene TRBJ2-7; perhaps TRBD1 as D (5 bases). The germline V gene encodes CDR1 SNHLY and CDR2 FYNNEI. The CDR3 spans 13 residues. Trimming pared 7 bases from V and 0 bases from J, leaving 10 bases between. The CDR3 here is CASTDSRSYEQYF. CDR3 coding DNA: TGTGCCAGCACCGACAGCCGCTCCTACGAGCAGTACTTC.

The V call is TRBV7-9, the J call TRBJ2-5; 10 bases align to TRBD2. CDR3 length: 14 residues. The V gene's germline CDR1 is SEHNR and CDR2 FQNEAQ (reference sequence). The junction had 7 bases not matched to a gene; V was cut back by 5 bases and J by 7 bases. The CDR3 here is CASSVLAGPGTQYF. Here the CDR3 DNA reads TGTGCCAGCAGCGTACTAGCGGGGCCAGGGACCCAGTACTTC.

The CDR3 loop is CASSLSLAATYEQYF. The CDR3 bases are TGTGCCAGCAGTTTATCGCTAGCGGCTACCTACGAGCAGTACTTC. The chain carries TRBV27 and TRBJ2-7; 7 nucleotides match TRBD2. From germline, CDR1 is MNHEY and CDR2 SMNVEV (reference sequence). J lost 2 bases, V lost 0 bases, and 4 bases had no gene match. The CDR3 loop spans 15 amino acids.